This T cell receptor beta chain is drawn from a study of Graves' ophthalmopathy and Graves' hyperthyroidism (dated by TCRdb to 2016 to 2019). For context, the study as a whole: Peripheral blood was collected before any treatment was given, at the time of initial diagnosis. The 75 to 100 discovery patients were randomly split 7:3 into training and test sets. To explore V-J signatures that separate ophthalmopathy from hyperthyroidism, a discovery set of fewer than 110 patients was enrolled, consisting of 43 with ophthalmopathy and 57 with stable hyperthyroidism. Following sample collection, hyperthyroidism patients were given methimazole at a starting dose of 30 mg daily, and ophthalmopathy patients were given high-dose intravenous methylprednisolone. For independent validation, a separate cohort was made up of 18 hyperthyroidism patients plus 17 patients who later progressed from hyperthyroidism to ophthalmopathy. In total, around 130 blood samples were TCR-sequenced: roughly 45 ophthalmopathy, some 80 hyperthyroidism and approximately 17 hyperthyroidism-to-ophthalmopathy patients. In a handful of hyperthyroidism patients, the T-cell repertoires found in thyroid tissue were compared with those found in blood. The study used signatures of the TCR beta repertoire to tell Graves' ophthalmopathy apart from Graves' hyperthyroidism and to predict which patients would progress to ophthalmopathy.

This clonotype was seen repeatedly, ten times or more. This clone's antigen is unknown. The input lacks base qualities; no much larger clone sits a single base away. Ophthalmopathy patients were characterized by moderately to severely active disease, a Clinical Activity Score of at least 3, a NOSPECS grade of at least 4, and a disease duration under 3 months. Patients with other autoimmune diseases, uncontrolled infections, pregnancy or lactation were excluded from the study. Diagnosis relied on clinical symptoms, serum thyroxine, TRAb, thyroid ultrasound and orbital computed tomography. Using Ficoll-Paque density gradient centrifugation, PBMCs were isolated from about 9.4 ml of fresh peripheral blood. Total RNA was extracted with Trizol reagent and quality-checked on an Agilent 2100 Bioanalyzer. For repertoire sequencing, TCR beta CDR3 regions were amplified from RNA transcripts. A first-round RT-PCR used HTBI primers with the Qiagen OneStep RT-PCR kit, followed by a second-round multiplex PCR, size selection and purification. Libraries were sequenced on an Illumina HiSeq2000 using paired-end 100 bp reads. Processing in the source paper ran as follows. SOAPnuke was used to process the reads, removing any read that contained adapters or uncalled bases, had a mean Phred below 15, or lacked an exact match to the constant primer or identifier. COPE v1.2.5 was used to merge the high-quality paired reads. Each unique nucleotide sequence was treated as a clonotype, and MiTCR v1.1 was used to align the clonotypes to the IMGT TRB V, D and J references. Analysis was restricted to V-J combinations with a frequency above 0.0001, which covered 99.2% of repertoires. For each V-J combination, a TCR clonal expansion and chaos score was defined as F50 clonal expansion divided by the chaos observed in the TCRdist matrix. Welch's t-statistics and random forest were used to reduce features to about a dozen V-J combinations, which were fed into a naive Bayes classifier. The Morisita-Horn index was used to measure how similar the thyroid and blood repertoires were. TCRdb ran its own pipeline on the public reads, namely fastp trimming at Q25 and MiXCR clone calling, and kept in-frame beta chains. For every CDR3 protein sequence, its rows merge into one entry that carries the most common genes and DNA. The V and J calls shown here were made by TCRdb, not taken from the authors' results. This sample is represented by some 390,000 distinct CDR3 sequences; about 18% of them were singletons. The leading ten clones occupy about 1.4% of the sample.

Results and caveats for the whole study, not just this receptor: Ophthalmopathy was separated from stable hyperthyroidism by the 13-signature model with 87.88% sensitivity and 81% to 83% specificity in cross-validation and with 80%/75% in the test set. Most expanded thyroid clonotypes with a frequency above 0.001 also appeared in blood, which suggests that blood repertoires may reflect the immune response in the thyroid. In validation, the model predicted ophthalmopathy progression with about 71% sensitivity and about 73% specificity; 12 predicted patients were CT-confirmed with GO in a median of approximately six months. No statistical method was used to predetermine the sample size, and group allocation was not hidden from the investigators.

This sequence originates from a woman between 18 and 29 years old with Graves' ophthalmopathy. Donor details come from another sample of the same person, matched by shared clones. Sequencing used peripheral blood.

At the DNA level, the sequence is TGTGCCAGCACCAAATCACCGGGACTAGCTTCCGGGGAGCTGTTTTTT. The translation is CASTKSPGLASGELFF. This sequence uses TRBV27 and TRBJ2-2, with TRBD2 identical over 9 junction bases. The germline V gene (reference sequence) yields MNHEY for CDR1 and SMNVEV for CDR2. Spanning cysteine to phenylalanine, the CDR3 consists of 16 amino acids. Solely the CDR3 DNA is kept, with 48 bases framed from the first base. Trimming takes 7 bases off V and 6 bases off J; junction bases not matched to a gene: 12.